This entry features one T cell receptor (beta chain) sequence. Authors' data handling: Using reference gene primer amplification, nucleated cell counts were estimated. Assay: immunoSEQ multiplex PCR; the TCRdb copy retains only in-frame clones and omits some. V and J calls and clone size are as listed in that table; D and trimming were resolved from the DNA. The sample comprises tens of thousands of clones, roughly 86% of which are singletons, and approximately 1.2% rests with the top ten. This CDR3 spans 11 amino acids. The V gene's germline CDR1 is MNHEY and CDR2 SMNVEV (reference sequence). V was shortened by 6 bases and J by 12 bases, with 14 bases between the two germline ends. The sample originates from a study of blood T cell repertoires in COVID-19. Study details: Whether acute or convalescent, the COVID-19 samples came from the United States, Italy and Spain. PBMCs, B-cell-depleted T cells, or T cells were the source of the cDNA or gDNA that made up the material.

This clonotype was sampled from a woman aged 80 or over with acute or convalescent COVID-19. Sequencing was carried out using peripheral blood. The chain has TRBV27 and TRBJ1-1, with a possible D match to TRBD1 (6 bases). The CDR3 sequence: CASSLRGLSFF. The CDR3, as DNA: TGTGCCAGCAGCCTCAGGGGTTTGTCTTTCTTT.